Listed below are T cell receptor beta chains from one sample, sequenced in a study of OX40 agonist ivuxolimab in advanced cancers. The method was immunoSEQ multiplex PCR; TCRdb's version includes in-frame clones alone and lacks a portion of them. The sample records fewer than 75,000 clones, roughly 87% being singletons. The material sequenced was CD4+ or CD8+ T cells sorted from blood, taken in a trial of the OX40 agonist ivuxolimab. These receptors originate from an adult with an advanced solid tumor such as melanoma, head and neck, liver or kidney cancer. CDR3s include the opening cysteine and the closing phenylalanine or tryptophan. Each record gives: V gene, clone size, D gene, J gene, CDR3 DNA, CDR3 protein. D genes are given only for firm matches. The listing skips clone size in some rows; elsewhere it reads once, few, many or a size class.

V: TRBV7-8
size: few
D: TRBD1
J: TRBJ2-7
DNA: TGTGCCAGCAGCTCCTACCGGACAGGAACCTACGAGCAGTACTTC
CDR3: CASSSYRTGTYEQYF

V: TRBV10-1
size: NA
D: NA
J: TRBJ2-2
DNA: TGCGCCAGCACGTCAGGGAACACCGGGGAGCTGTTTTTT
CDR3: CASTSGNTGELFF

V: TRBV6-5
size: NA
D: NA
J: TRBJ1-1
DNA: TGTGCCAGCAGTTACGGTCAGGGGAACACTGAAGCTTTCTTT
CDR3: CASSYGQGNTEAFF

V: TRBV28
size: NA
D: NA
J: TRBJ1-3
DNA: TGTGCCAGCAGTTTATCACAGGGTGTCTCTGGAAACACCATATATTTT
CDR3: CASSLSQGVSGNTIYF

V: TRBV19
size: NA
D: NA
J: TRBJ2-5
DNA: TGTGCCAGTAGTAAAGATGCCGGGGGCGAAACCCAGTACTTC
CDR3: CASSKDAGGETQYF

V: TRBV19
size: once
D: TRBD2
J: TRBJ2-3
DNA: TGTGCCAGTAATGAGCGGGAGGTTACAGATACGCAGTATTTT
CDR3: CASNEREVTDTQYF

V: TRBV6-1
size: once
D: NA
J: TRBJ2-5
DNA: TGTGCCAGCAGTATAAGTCAGGCGGAGACCCAGTACTTC
CDR3: CASSISQAETQYF

V: TRBV19
size: NA
D: TRBD1
J: TRBJ1-5
DNA: TGTGCCAGTAGTAACACAAAAAGGGGGCGCGATCAGCCCCAGCATTTT
CDR3: CASSNTKRGRDQPQHF

V: TRBV30
size: NA
D: NA
J: TRBJ1-6
DNA: TGTGCCTGGAGACCTTTAACAAATTCACCCCTCCACTTT
CDR3: CAWRPLTNSPLHF

V: TRBV19
size: NA
D: TRBD1
J: TRBJ2-1
DNA: TGTGCCAGTAGTGTGGACAGGGGTTACACCTACAATGAGCAGTTCTTC
CDR3: CASSVDRGYTYNEQFF

V: TRBV2
size: few
D: NA
J: TRBJ1-5
DNA: TGTGCCAGCAGCAGGGAAGGCAATCAGCCCCAGCATTTT
CDR3: CASSREGNQPQHF

V: TRBV30
size: NA
D: TRBD1
J: TRBJ1-4
DNA: TGTGCCTGGTCCACAGGGGCACTAGAAAAACTGTTTTTT
CDR3: CAWSTGALEKLFF

V: TRBV30
size: once
D: NA
J: TRBJ2-7
DNA: TGTGCCTCCGGGACTTCTTACGAGCAGTACTTC
CDR3: CASGTSYEQYF

V: TRBV9
size: once
D: TRBD2
J: TRBJ2-2
DNA: TGTGCCAGCACCAATTTTATAGCGGGAGTGTCCACCGGGGAGCTGTTTTTT
CDR3: CASTNFIAGVSTGELFF

V: TRBV4-3
size: NA
D: TRBD1
J: TRBJ1-6
DNA: TGCGCCAGCAGCCAAGAGTTAGGAGGGGGCCCAGGGTATTCACCCCTCCACTTT
CDR3: CASSQELGGGPGYSPLHF

V: TRBV4-3
size: NA
D: NA
J: TRBJ2-1
DNA: TGCGCCAGCAGCCAAGGACAGAGCTCCTACAATGAGCAGTTCTTC
CDR3: CASSQGQSSYNEQFF

V: TRBV10-3
size: NA
D: NA
J: TRBJ2-6
DNA: TGTGCCATCAGTGATTCCCGGGGAGGGGCCAACGTCCTGACTTTC
CDR3: CAISDSRGGANVLTF

V: TRBV6-6
size: few
D: NA
J: TRBJ1-5
DNA: TGTGCCAGCAGTTACTCGCAGGTTAGCAATCAGCCCCAGCATTTT
CDR3: CASSYSQVSNQPQHF

V: TRBV19
size: few
D: NA
J: TRBJ1-5
DNA: TGTGCCACCCAAAGGGGGTCAGGGGTGGGCAATCAGCCCCAGCATTTT
CDR3: CATQRGSGVGNQPQHF

V: TRBV6-5
size: NA
D: TRBD1
J: TRBJ1-1
DNA: TGTGCCAGCAGGGAAGGGGACAGTAGCACTGAAGCTTTCTTT
CDR3: CASREGDSSTEAFF

V: TRBV14
size: NA
D: NA
J: TRBJ1-1
DNA: TGTGCCAGCAGCCAAGTATGGGGCACTGAAGCTTTCTTT
CDR3: CASSQVWGTEAFF

V: TRBV18
size: NA
D: NA
J: TRBJ2-3
DNA: TGTGCCAGCTCACCAACATCGGATACGCAGTATTTT
CDR3: CASSPTSDTQYF

V: TRBV6-5
size: NA
D: NA
J: TRBJ1-4
DNA: TGTGCCAGCAGGCGGATAGGGGTGAGCGAAAAACTGTTTTTT
CDR3: CASRRIGVSEKLFF

V: TRBV30
size: NA
D: NA
J: TRBJ1-3
DNA: TGTGCCTGGAGTGTGGTGGGAAACACCATATATTTT
CDR3: CAWSVVGNTIYF

V: TRBV7-3
size: NA
D: TRBD1
J: TRBJ2-2
DNA: TGTGCCAGCAGCCTCGGGACAGGGAACACCGGGGAGCTGTTTTTT
CDR3: CASSLGTGNTGELFF

V: TRBV13
size: NA
D: TRBD1
J: TRBJ1-6
DNA: TGTGCCAGCAGCTTCGACAGGGATTCACCCCTCCACTTT
CDR3: CASSFDRDSPLHF

V: TRBV5-1
size: NA
D: TRBD2
J: TRBJ2-1
DNA: TGCGCCAGCTCGCCATCCGGGACTAGCGGGAGAGCCTCCTACAATGAGCAGTTCTTC
CDR3: CASSPSGTSGRASYNEQFF

V: TRBV7-8
size: once
D: TRBD2
J: TRBJ2-7
DNA: TGTGCCAGCAGCTTACGTCTTGCGGGGGGATACGAGCAGTACTTC
CDR3: CASSLRLAGGYEQYF

V: TRBV6-1
size: NA
D: TRBD2
J: TRBJ2-2
DNA: TGTGCCAGCAGTGCCACTAGCGGGGCTAACACCGGGGAGCTGTTTTTT
CDR3: CASSATSGANTGELFF